This TCR beta chain derives from a study of OX40 agonist ivuxolimab in advanced cancers. Study details: Treatment of patients was with ivuxolimab, an agonistic anti-OX40 (CD134) antibody. Head and neck, renal cell, melanoma or hepatocellular carcinoma were the cancers that dose-escalation patients had. It was permissible to have had prior anti-PD-1, anti-PD-L1 or anti-CTLA-4 therapy, and approximately 38% had some. Overall study findings and caveats: At 0.1 to 3.0 mg/kg and by week 6, CD4+ and CD8+ T cells in the blood had expanded clonally.

In regard to this clone: Its antigen remains unidentified.

Assay used: immunoSEQ multiplex PCR; TCRdb lists only in-frame clones, some missing. The sample has about 45,000 clones; more than 75% are singletons. Germline V gene sequence: CDR1 MDHEN, CDR2 SYDVKM. The CDR3 sequence is 19 residues long. Germline trimming cut 5 bases from V and 1 base from J; bases unmatched to any gene: 19. The sequencing used CD4+ or CD8+ T cells sorted from blood, collected in a trial of the OX40 agonist ivuxolimab. The genes are TRBV28 and TRBJ1-2, with 7 bases that match TRBD1. This TCR came from an adult with an advanced solid tumor such as melanoma, head and neck, liver or kidney cancer. The CDR3 loop reads CASSPPAGTAHAFNYGYTF. The CDR3 DNA reads as TGTGCCAGCAGTCCGCCTGCCGGGACAGCTCACGCCTTTAACTATGGCTACACCTTC.